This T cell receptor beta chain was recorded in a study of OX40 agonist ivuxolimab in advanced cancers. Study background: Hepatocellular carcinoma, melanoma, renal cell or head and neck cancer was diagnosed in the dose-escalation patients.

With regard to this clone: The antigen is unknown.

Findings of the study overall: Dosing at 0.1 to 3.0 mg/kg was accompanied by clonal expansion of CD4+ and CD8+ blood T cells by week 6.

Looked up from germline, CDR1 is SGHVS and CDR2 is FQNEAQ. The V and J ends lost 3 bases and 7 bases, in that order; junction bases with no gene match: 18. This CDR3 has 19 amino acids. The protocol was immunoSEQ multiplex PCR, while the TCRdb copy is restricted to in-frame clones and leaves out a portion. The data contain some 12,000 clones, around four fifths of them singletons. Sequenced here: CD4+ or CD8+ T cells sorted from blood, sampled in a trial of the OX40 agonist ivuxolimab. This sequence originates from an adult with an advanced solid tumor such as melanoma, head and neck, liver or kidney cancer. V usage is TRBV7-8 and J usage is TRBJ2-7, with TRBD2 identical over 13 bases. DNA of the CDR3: TGTGCCAGCAGCTTCGGACTAGCGGGAGCCCCTGTACCGAGCTTAGAGCAGTACTTC. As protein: CASSFGLAGAPVPSLEQYF.